Below are 2 T cell receptor beta chains sequenced from a single sample in a study of T cell responses to AZD1222 COVID-19 vaccine. The table came from immunoSEQ multiplex PCR; TCRdb's copy has only in-frame clones and leaves some out. In the table there are 150,000 or so clones, 80% to 90% of which are singletons. Sequences were derived from peripheral blood, sampled on day 0 of MenACWY control vaccination. These receptors all stem from an adult in good health.

This clone was seen more than once but under ten times. The chain joins TRBV27 to TRBJ1-1; unclear D gene. CDR1 and CDR2 (germline): MNHEY, SMNVEV (reference sequence). The CDR3 totals 14 residues. Trimming cost V 3 bases and J 1 base, with 9 bases left between them. CDR3 DNA: TGTGCCAGCAGTTTGGCACACCAGAACACTGAAGCTTTCTTT. This codes for CASSLAHQNTEAFF.

The rearrangement joins TRBV20-1 to TRBJ2-7; D remains unclear. Per the germline V gene, CDR1 is DFQATT and CDR2 is SNEGSKA (reference sequence). V was cut by 3 bases and J by 3 bases, with 12 bases left in between. CDR3 length: 13 residues. CDR3 in DNA: TGCAGTGCTAGTGGGGAAGGTAACTACGAGCAGTACGTC. This gives the protein CSASGEGNYEQYV.